Following are 8 T cell receptor beta chains from one sample sequenced in a study of PD-1 blockade in classical Hodgkin lymphoma. TCRdb keeps only in-frame clones here, not all; method: immunoSEQ multiplex PCR. The data contain about 93,000 clones, roughly 73% of them singletons. Time point in this sample: cycle 4 day 1 (C4D1), after more than 5 weeks of nivolumab. The patients all showed relapse after autologous stem cell transplantation, while their brentuximab vedotin exposure varied. The material was peripheral blood mononuclear cells (PBMCs), obtained before the fourth cycle of nivolumab. The receptors stem from a human donor with classical Hodgkin lymphoma.

V gene TRBV7-2 combines with J gene TRBJ1-4, with D uncertain. Germline V gives CDR1 SGHTA, CDR2 FQGNSA. This CDR3 comprises 14 residues. V was cut by 2 bases and J by 6 bases, with 10 bases left in between. The CDR3 loop reads CASSLPPGDEKLFF. The CDR3 nucleotides are TGTGCCAGCAGCTTACCTCCCGGGGATGAAAAACTGTTTTTT.

The V gene is TRBV5-1, the J gene TRBJ2-7; TRBD1 matches at 7 bases. Trimming took 2 bases from V and 1 from J; bases not matched to a gene: 3. This CDR3 comprises 14 residues. In germline, CDR1 is SGHRS, CDR2 YFSETQ. In DNA form, the CDR3 reads TGCGCCAGCAGCTTAACAGGGGTATCCTACGAGCAGTACTTC. Encoded protein: CASSLTGVSYEQYF. The entire variable domain, with the rest obtained from reference TRBV5-1 and TRBJ2-7, is as follows: KAGVTQTPRYLIKTRGQQVTLSCSPISGHRSVSWYQQTPGQGLQFLFEYFSETQRNKGNFPGRFSGRQFSNSRSEMNVSTLELGDSALYLCASSLTGVSYEQYFGPGTRLTVT.

This sequence joins TRBV7-2 and TRBJ1-1; no clear D. Between the trimmed V and J ends, which lost 3 bases and 1 base, there was a span of 6 bases. The CDR3 consists of 13 residues. Germline loops: CDR1 SGHTA, CDR2 FQGNSA. CDR3 sequence: CASSLTANTEAFF. As DNA, the CDR3 is TGTGCCAGCAGCTTGACGGCGAACACTGAAGCTTTCTTT.

The V gene is TRBV7-9, the J gene TRBJ1-1; D is unresolved. V lost 8 bases to trimming and J lost 5 bases, with 9 bases between them. The CDR3 is 11 amino acids. Germline V CDR1 and CDR2: SEHNR, FQNEAQ (reference sequence). The CDR3 loop is CASRVFTEAFF. As DNA, the CDR3 is TGTGCCAGCCGGGTTTTTACTGAAGCTTTCTTT.

The chain recombines TRBV7-2 with TRBJ2-7; TRBD1 aligns across 8 bases. The CDR3 runs 15 residues. In germline, CDR1 is SGHTA, CDR2 FQGNSA. With V trimmed by 5 bases and J by 0 bases, 6 bases remained unmatched. CDR3 in DNA: TGTGCCAGCAGCCCGCCTGACAGGGGCTCCTACGAGCAGTACTTC. Translated, it gives CASSPPDRGSYEQYF.

This clone appeared once. The rearrangement joins TRBV6-1 to TRBJ2-2; possible D gene TRBD2, 5 bases. The CDR3 has 18 amino acids. Per the germline V gene, CDR1 is MNHNS and CDR2 is SASEGT. V gave up 4 bases and J gave up 1 base, with 19 bases separating them. As DNA, the CDR3 is TGTGCCAGCAGTGCCCTACCGCCTCTGAGCGGGAACACCGGGGAGCTGTTTTTT. Amino acid sequence: CASSALPPLSGNTGELFF.

J is TRBJ1-1 and V is TRBV7-9; unclear D gene. The CDR3 contains 14 residues. V was trimmed by 2 bases and J by 1 base, leaving 8 bases between them. CDR1 is SEHNR, CDR2 FQNEAQ, per germline (reference sequence). CDR3: CASSLFGENTEAFF. In DNA form, the CDR3 reads TGTGCCAGCAGCTTATTTGGTGAGAACACTGAAGCTTTCTTT.

V is TRBV5-4 and J is TRBJ2-5; 15 bases fit TRBD2. With 3 bases clipped from V and 5 bases from J, the junction kept 2 bases outside the gene matches. Germline CDR1 reads SGHNT; CDR2 reads YYREEE (reference sequence). The CDR3 length is 15 residues. CDR3 nucleotides: TGTGCCAGCAGCTCTGGACTAGCGGGAGGGGAGACCCAGTACTTC. Encoded protein: CASSSGLAGGETQYF.